This T cell receptor beta chain was profiled in a study of T-cell reconstitution after alpha-beta-depleted transplantation in children. Trimming removed 3 bases at V and 5 bases at J, with 7 bases between. The CDR3 sequence is 12 residues long. Germline CDR1 DFQATT, CDR2 SNEGSKA (reference sequence). This clonotype has more than one count but fewer than ten. TCRbeta library construction was performed incorporating unique molecular identifiers. One entry per CDR3 protein results from TCRdb running MiXCR on the PCR reads. The sample includes roughly 500,000 distinct CDR3 sequences, 32% of them seen just once.

The V and J genes are TRBV20-1 and TRBJ2-2; D is uncertain. Sequenced here: PBMCs from the stem cell graft donor, sampled from the stem cell graft. The clonotype was recovered from a human donor who donated a stem cell graft to a child with aplastic anemia. The CDR3 DNA reads as TGCAGTGCTAGTGTGGATACCGGGGAGCTGTTTTTT. Its translation: CSASVDTGELFF.